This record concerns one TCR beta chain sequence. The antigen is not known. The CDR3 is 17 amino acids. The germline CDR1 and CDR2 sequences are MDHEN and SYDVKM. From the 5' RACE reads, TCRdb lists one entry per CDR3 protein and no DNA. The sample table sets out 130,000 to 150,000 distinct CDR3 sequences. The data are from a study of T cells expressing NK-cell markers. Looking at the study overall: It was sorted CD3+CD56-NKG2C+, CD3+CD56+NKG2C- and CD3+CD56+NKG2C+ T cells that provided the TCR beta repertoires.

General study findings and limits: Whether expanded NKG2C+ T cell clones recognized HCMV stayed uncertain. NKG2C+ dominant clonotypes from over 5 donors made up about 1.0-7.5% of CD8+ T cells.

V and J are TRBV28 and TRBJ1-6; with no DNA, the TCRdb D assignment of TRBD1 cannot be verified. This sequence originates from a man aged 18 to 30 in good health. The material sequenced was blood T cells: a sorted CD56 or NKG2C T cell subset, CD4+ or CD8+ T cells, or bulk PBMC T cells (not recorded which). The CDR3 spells CASSPVGGGNYNSPLHF. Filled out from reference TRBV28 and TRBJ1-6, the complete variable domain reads DVKVTQSSRYLVKRTGEKVFLECVQDMDHENMFWYRQDPGLGLRLIYFSYDVKMKEKGDIPEGYSVSREKKERFSLILESASTNQTSMYLCASSPVGGGNYNSPLHFGNGTRLTVT.